These 3 T cell receptor beta chains originate from one sample sequenced in a study of control samples from healthy donors and cancer patients. TCRdb keeps only in-frame clones here, not all; method: immunoSEQ multiplex PCR. The sample holds 95,000 to 150,000 clones, less than 90% seen once. Material for sequencing was blood. The receptors shown here come from a man aged 18-30 years in good health.

The chain couples TRBV3-1 (or the pseudogene TRBV3-2) to TRBJ1-5; D call uncertain. The V gene lost 0 bases and the J gene lost 0 bases, with 3 bases spanning the gap. This CDR3 contains 14 residues. Germline CDR1 reads LGHDT; CDR2 reads YNNKEL (reference sequence). The CDR3 bases are TGTGCCAGCAGCCAAGAGTATAGCAATCAGCCCCAGCATTTT. Translating gives CASSQEYSNQPQHF.

The chain has TRBV7-2 and TRBJ1-1; D not resolved. Germline V gene data show CDR1 as SGHTA and CDR2 as FQGNSA. V lost 10 bases, J lost 0 bases, and 9 bases lay in between. This CDR3 has 12 amino acids. In DNA, the CDR3 is TGTGCCACCGGGATCGTGAACACTGAAGCTTTCTTT. Protein: CATGIVNTEAFF.

This clone was seen just once. The chain's CDR3 is CASTLGGFSYNEQFF. CDR3 bases: TGTGCCAGCACCCTCGGGGGATTCTCCTACAATGAGCAGTTCTTC. The chain joins TRBV28 to TRBJ2-1; D might be TRBD2 (6 bases). The CDR3 length is 15 residues. Germline V gene data show CDR1 as MDHEN and CDR2 as SYDVKM. V was cut by 7 bases and J by 0 bases, with 13 bases left in between.